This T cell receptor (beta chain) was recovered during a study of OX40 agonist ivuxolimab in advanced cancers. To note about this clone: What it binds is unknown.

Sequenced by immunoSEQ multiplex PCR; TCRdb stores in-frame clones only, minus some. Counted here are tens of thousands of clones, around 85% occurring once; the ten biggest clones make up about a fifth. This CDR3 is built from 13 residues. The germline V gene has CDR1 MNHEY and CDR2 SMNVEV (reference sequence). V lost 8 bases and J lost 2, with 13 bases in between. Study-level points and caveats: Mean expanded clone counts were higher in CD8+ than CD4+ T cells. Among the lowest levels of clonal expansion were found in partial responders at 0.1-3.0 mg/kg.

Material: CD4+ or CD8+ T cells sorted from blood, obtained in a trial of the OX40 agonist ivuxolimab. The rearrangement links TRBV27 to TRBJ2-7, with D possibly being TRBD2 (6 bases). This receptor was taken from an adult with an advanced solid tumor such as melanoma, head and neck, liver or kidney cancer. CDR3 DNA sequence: TGTGCCAGCCGGGGGTACGGCCCCTACGAGCAGTACTTC. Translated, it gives CASRGYGPYEQYF.